The 26 T cell receptor beta chains listed next were all sequenced from one sample in a study of response to subunit inactivated influenza vaccine. TCRdb called the RT-PCR reads again in MiXCR, with one record for every CDR3 protein. The table records 750,000 to 850,000 distinct CDR3 sequences, less than 20% of them present only once. The sample consisted of PBMCs from blood, taken more than 4 days after vaccination. The receptors derive from a man over 45 who received an inactivated influenza vaccine.

This clonotype was counted ten times or more. CDR3 loop: CASSLTLGGYTF. The DNA for the CDR3 is TGTGCCAGCAGTTTAACTCTCGGGGGCTACACCTTC. V and J are TRBV28 and TRBJ1-2; D ambiguous. Trimming took off 2 bases at V and 8 bases at J, with 9 bases between the two ends. CDR3 size: 12 residues. Germline CDR1 and CDR2: MDHEN and SYDVKM.

The table lists this clonotype with a few counts. The gene calls are TRBV4-2 and TRBJ1-2, with D possibly TRBD1 on 5 matching bases. This CDR3 spans 14 amino acids. Germline V CDR1 and CDR2: LGHNA, YNFKEQ. Deletions cut 4 bases from V and 3 bases from J, with 12 bases between. The CDR3 sequence is CASSPQGFYYGYTF. As DNA, the CDR3 is TGTGCCAGCAGCCCCCAGGGTTTCTACTATGGCTACACCTTC.

This clonotype has a count of ten or more. The genes are TRBV4-3 and TRBJ1-1; D possibly corresponds to TRBD1 (5 bases). Per germline, CDR1 LGHNA and CDR2 YSLEER. The CDR3 covers 17 residues. V gave up 1 base and J gave up 0 bases, with 15 bases separating them. CDR3 nucleotide sequence: TGCGCCAGCAGCCAAGCCGGGGGGGGGATGTTGAACACTGAAGCTTTCTTT. Translating it yields CASSQAGGGMLNTEAFF.

V and J are TRBV12-3 or TRBV12-4 and TRBJ2-3; D remains unclear. The CDR3 has 11 residues. V lost 3 bases and J lost 7, with 5 bases in between. The CDR3 DNA sequence: TGTGCCAGCAGTTTCGATTATACGCAGTATTTT. The encoded protein is CASSFDYTQYF.

The chain employs TRBV30 and TRBJ2-1, with D possibly being TRBD2 (6 bases). Germline V gives CDR1 GTSNPN, CDR2 SVGIG (reference sequence). CDR3 length: 14 amino acids. V was trimmed by 1 base and J by 6 bases, leaving 13 bases between them. CDR3 sequence: CAWSEGLASNEQFF. For the CDR3, the DNA is TGTGCCTGGAGTGAGGGACTTGCCTCCAATGAGCAGTTCTTC. Variable domain in full (rest from reference TRBV30 and TRBJ2-1): SQTIHQWPATLVQPVGSPLSLECTVEGTSNPNLYWYRQAAGRGLQLLFYSVGIGQISSEVPQNLSASRPQDRQFILSSKKLLLSDSGFYLCAWSEGLASNEQFFGPGTRLTVL.

This clonotype was observed a handful of times. The CDR3 DNA reads as TGTGCCAGCAGCCCTCGACAGGGTTTCTCCTACGAGCAGTACTTC. Its protein is CASSPRQGFSYEQYF. The V and J genes are TRBV7-9 and TRBJ2-7; 7 nucleotides match TRBD1. The CDR3 totals 15 residues. V gave up 5 bases and J gave up 0 bases; unmatched junction bases: 7. Germline V gene sequence: CDR1 SEHNR, CDR2 FQNEAQ (reference sequence).

The rearrangement uses TRBV15 and TRBJ1-4; no firm D call. V lost 0 bases and J lost 15, with 11 bases in between. Germline CDR1 is LNHNV and CDR2 is YYDKDF (reference sequence). The CDR3 loop spans 12 amino acids. The CDR3 sequence is CATSRETGNVFF. The DNA for the CDR3 is TGTGCCACCAGCAGAGAAACTGGTAATGTGTTTTTT.

This clonotype was seen a handful of times. V usage is TRBV5-4 and J usage is TRBJ2-6; no firm D call. Germline lookup yields CDR1 SGHNT and CDR2 YYREEE (reference sequence). V gave up 0 bases and J gave up 0 bases, with 4 bases separating them. This CDR3 has 15 amino acids. As DNA, the CDR3 is TGTGCCAGCAGCTTGGCGAGCTCTGGGGCCAACGTCCTGACTTTC. Translated, it gives CASSLASSGANVLTF.

This clonotype appeared many times. J is TRBJ2-3 and V is TRBV12-3 or TRBV12-4; 7 bases align to TRBD2. The ends lost 8 bases at V and 0 bases at J; junction bases unmatched: 8. This CDR3 spans 15 amino acids. The CDR3 DNA sequence: TGTGCCAGCTTACCGGGAGGCCCTAGCACAGATACGCAGTATTTT. It codes for CASLPGGPSTDTQYF.

Comments on this clonotype: A much larger clone sits a single nucleotide away, making a read error possible. The chain recombines TRBV12-3 or TRBV12-4 with TRBJ2-3, with 14 nucleotides matching TRBD2. The length of the CDR3 is 16 residues. Trimming cost V 6 bases and J 1 base; bases outside gene matches: 3. The CDR3 is CASRPGLAGGTDTQYF. CDR3 bases: TGTGCCAGCAGGCCGGGACTAGCGGGGGGCACAGATACGCAGTATTTT.

V usage is TRBV12-3 or TRBV12-4 and J usage is TRBJ2-7; tentative D call: TRBD2 (6 bases). This CDR3 is 14 amino acids long. Trimming shortened V by 6 bases and J by 2 bases, and 14 bases separated the two germline ends. CDR3 residues: CASSRTREAYEQYF. In DNA, the CDR3 is TGTGCCAGCAGCCGGACGAGGGAGGCCTACGAGCAGTACTTC.

The CDR3 bases are TGCAGTGCTCGTGGGGAACGCCGTAATGAAAAACTGTTTTTT. This codes for CSARGERRNEKLFF. The chain couples TRBV20-1 to TRBJ1-4; D gene uncertain. The CDR3 sequence is 14 residues long. The V end was cut by 5 bases, the J end by 4 bases, with 14 bases between. CDR1 and CDR2 from the germline V gene are DFQATT and SNEGSKA (reference sequence).

This clonotype was seen only a few times. This chain links TRBV6-5 with TRBJ1-1, with a weak D call TRBD1 (6 bases). Trimming removed 2 bases at V and 0 bases at J, with 10 bases between. The CDR3 length is 15 residues. CDR1 and CDR2 from the germline V gene are MNHEY and SVGAGI. CDR3: CASSYGDTMNTEAFF. CDR3 DNA: TGTGCCAGCAGTTACGGGGACACGATGAACACTGAAGCTTTCTTT.

The table lists this clonotype with a few counts. The J gene is TRBJ2-3, the V gene TRBV7-2; D is uncertain. The ends were cut back, 5 bases at V and 4 bases at J, with 13 bases in the middle. CDR3 length: 14 amino acids. From germline, CDR1 is SGHTA and CDR2 FQGNSA. The CDR3 region is CASSQMIAPDTQYF. DNA of the CDR3: TGTGCCAGCAGCCAGATGATCGCCCCAGATACGCAGTATTTT.

This clonotype was detected only a few times. The V call is TRBV9, the J call TRBJ2-5; D is uncertain. CDR3 size: 14 residues. V shed 0 bases and J shed 4 bases, with 10 bases lying between them. CDR1 is SGDLS, CDR2 YYNGEE, per germline. DNA of the CDR3: TGTGCCAGCAGCGTAGCGACACAGTTAGAGACCCAGTACTTC. Amino acids: CASSVATQLETQYF.

V gene TRBV24-1 combines with J gene TRBJ2-1; 8 bases map to TRBD2. CDR1 and CDR2 (germline): KGHDR, SFDVKD. The ends lost 3 bases at V and 0 bases at J; junction bases unmatched: 15. The CDR3 extends over 20 amino acids. The CDR3 DNA reads as TGTGCCACCAGTGATCCCATGGGGGCGGGAGGCTTGAGCTCCTACAATGAGCAGTTCTTC. Encoded protein: CATSDPMGAGGLSSYNEQFF.

V is TRBV20-1 and J is TRBJ2-1; TRBD2 matches at 10 bases. J gave up 6 bases and V 1 base, and 6 bases lay outside the gene matches. Germline CDR1 DFQATT, CDR2 SNEGSKA (reference sequence). CDR3 length: 15 amino acids. The DNA of the CDR3 is TGCAGTGCTAGAGCACGAGCGGGAGGGATCAATGAGCAGTTCTTC. It translates to CSARARAGGINEQFF.

The chain links TRBV9 to TRBJ2-6; TRBD1 matches at 7 bases. Germline trimming cut 0 bases from V and 5 bases from J; bases unmatched to any gene: 8. CDR1 and CDR2 (germline): SGDLS, YYNGEE. The CDR3 is made up of 17 amino acids. Here the CDR3 DNA reads TGTGCCAGCAGCGTAGAAGCTAGGGGGCGACGGGCCAACGTCCTGACTTTC. Amino acids: CASSVEARGRRANVLTF.

This clonotype was found a few times. The chain combines TRBV29-1 with TRBJ1-3; no clear D gene. There are 13 residues in the CDR3. Germline V gene lookup returns CDR1 SQVTM and CDR2 ANQGSEA. Deletions cut 7 bases from V and 0 bases from J, with 10 bases between. CDR3 in amino acids: CSARPGSGNTIYF. In DNA form, the CDR3 reads TGCAGCGCCCGACCTGGCTCTGGAAACACCATATATTTT.

The CDR3 protein is CASSKGGETGAYEQYF. Written as DNA, the CDR3 is TGTGCCAGCAGCAAAGGGGGCGAGACAGGGGCCTACGAGCAGTACTTC. The chain links TRBV7-2 to TRBJ2-7; 8 nucleotides match TRBD1. The V and J ends lost 5 bases and 2 bases, in that order; junction bases with no gene match: 11. CDR1 is SGHTA, CDR2 FQGNSA, per germline. The CDR3 covers 16 residues.

This chain joins TRBV10-2 and TRBJ1-4, with a possible D match to TRBD1 (6 bases). CDR3 length equals 15 residues. Looked up from germline, CDR1 is WSHSY and CDR2 is SAAADI. Trimming took 2 bases from V and 4 from J, leaving 11 bases between them. CDR3 in DNA: TGCGCCAGCAGTGAGAGGGACACCTTTAATGAAAAACTGTTTTTT. Residues: CASSERDTFNEKLFF.

The chain links TRBV28 to TRBJ2-7; D tentatively fits TRBD1 or TRBD2 (6 bases each). The CDR3 is 15 amino acids. Trimming left V 2 bases short and J 3 bases short, with 14 bases between. Germline CDR1 is MDHEN and CDR2 is SYDVKM. CDR3 sequence reads: CASSLEPGEVYEQYF. CDR3 nucleotides: TGTGCCAGCAGTTTAGAGCCAGGGGAGGTCTACGAGCAGTACTTC.

The V gene is TRBV6-5, the J gene TRBJ1-2; no definite D call. V lost 2 bases and J lost 4, with 11 bases in between. Germline lookup yields CDR1 MNHEY and CDR2 SVGAGI. CDR3 length: 14 amino acids. For the CDR3, the DNA is TGTGCCAGCAGTTACGGTCCACTGGGCTATGGCTACACCTTC. Its protein is CASSYGPLGYGYTF.

J is TRBJ2-7 and V is TRBV20-1, with D perhaps matching TRBD1 (6 bases). This CDR3 is 13 amino acids long. V gave up 5 bases and J gave up 9 bases, with 20 bases separating them. Germline V gene lookup returns CDR1 DFQATT and CDR2 SNEGSKA (reference sequence). CDR3 sequence (DNA): TGCAGTGCTTCAATCGATACAGGGCCAGGGCAGTACTTC. As protein: CSASIDTGPGQYF.

The J gene is TRBJ1-1, the V gene TRBV12-3 or TRBV12-4; tentative D call: TRBD1 (5 bases). There are 14 residues in the CDR3. V dropped 6 bases and J dropped 1 base, with 12 bases sitting between them. The CDR3 sequence is CASSLGAENTEAFF. DNA for the CDR3: TGTGCCAGCAGCCTTGGGGCGGAGAACACTGAAGCTTTCTTT.

This clonotype was detected many times. V usage is TRBV12-3 or TRBV12-4 and J usage is TRBJ2-1, with 7 positions matching TRBD2. CDR3 size: 15 residues. V gave up 6 bases and J gave up 4 bases; unmatched junction bases: 9. The CDR3 is CASSSEREGYNEQFF. The CDR3 region has the DNA TGTGCCAGCAGCAGCGAGCGGGAAGGTTACAATGAGCAGTTCTTC.